This T cell receptor (beta chain) was retrieved from a study of blood T cell repertoires in COVID-19. The overall study: The samples span acute and convalescent COVID-19 from the United States, Italy and Spain. PBMCs, B-cell-depleted T cells, or T cells provided the cDNA or gDNA that made up the material.

Authors' processing steps: Amplification with reference gene primers provided the estimates of nucleated cell counts. Generated by immunoSEQ multiplex PCR, the TCRdb table keeps only in-frame clones and is missing some. V and J calls and clone size are given by that table; D and trimming were obtained from the DNA. The repertoire holds roughly 150,000 clones, with 84% as singletons. This CDR3 has 19 residues. CDR1 LGHNA and CDR2 YNFKEQ come from the germline V gene. V was clipped by 4 bases and J by 0 bases, with 19 bases between them. Sequencing was performed on peripheral blood. The source of this sequence is a human donor in a cohort sampled during active COVID-19. This chain links TRBV4-2 with TRBJ2-6; no clear D gene. CDR3 region: CASSPAAERSSSGANVLTF. CDR3 bases: TGTGCCAGCAGCCCAGCCGCAGAGCGTTCAAGCTCTGGGGCCAACGTCCTGACTTTC.